The clone carrying this T cell receptor (beta chain) was counted a few times. Its target is unknown. The CDR3 consists of 13 residues. Looked up from germline, CDR1 is GTSNPN and CDR2 is SVGIG (reference sequence). This specimen comes from a study of beta chain features in type 1 diabetes. Points from the study as a whole: In all four CD4+ subsets, TCRB CDR3 length was significantly, moderately reduced in type 1 diabetes.

The investigators reverse transcribed all of the isolated RNA, so they sequenced expressed TCRB transcripts. Clones were read by immunoSEQ multiplex PCR, and TCRdb kept only the in-frame ones, dropping some. The sample records about 300,000 clones, roughly 8% being singletons. Material for sequencing was central memory CD4+ T cells from blood. V is TRBV30 and J is TRBJ1-2; D possibly corresponds to TRBD1 (6 bases). This TCR was recovered from a woman under 30 in good health. The CDR3 DNA reads TGTGCTTCGACATCGGACAGCTCTTATGGCTACACCTTC. It translates to CASTSDSSYGYTF.